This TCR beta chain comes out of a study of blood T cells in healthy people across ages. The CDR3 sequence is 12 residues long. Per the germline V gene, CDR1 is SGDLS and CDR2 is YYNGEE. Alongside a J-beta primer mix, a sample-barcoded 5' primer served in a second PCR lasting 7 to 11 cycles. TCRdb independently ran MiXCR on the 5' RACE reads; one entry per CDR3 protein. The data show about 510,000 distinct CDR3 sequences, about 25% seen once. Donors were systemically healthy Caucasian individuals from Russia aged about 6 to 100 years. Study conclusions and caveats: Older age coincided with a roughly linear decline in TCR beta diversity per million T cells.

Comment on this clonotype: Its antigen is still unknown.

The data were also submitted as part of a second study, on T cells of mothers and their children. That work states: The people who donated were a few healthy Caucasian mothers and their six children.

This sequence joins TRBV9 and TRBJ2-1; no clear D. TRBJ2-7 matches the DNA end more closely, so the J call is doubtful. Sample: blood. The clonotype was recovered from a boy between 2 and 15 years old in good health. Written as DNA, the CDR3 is TGTGCCAGCAGTAGCCATTTTAACGAGCAGTACTTC. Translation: CASSSHFNEQYF.